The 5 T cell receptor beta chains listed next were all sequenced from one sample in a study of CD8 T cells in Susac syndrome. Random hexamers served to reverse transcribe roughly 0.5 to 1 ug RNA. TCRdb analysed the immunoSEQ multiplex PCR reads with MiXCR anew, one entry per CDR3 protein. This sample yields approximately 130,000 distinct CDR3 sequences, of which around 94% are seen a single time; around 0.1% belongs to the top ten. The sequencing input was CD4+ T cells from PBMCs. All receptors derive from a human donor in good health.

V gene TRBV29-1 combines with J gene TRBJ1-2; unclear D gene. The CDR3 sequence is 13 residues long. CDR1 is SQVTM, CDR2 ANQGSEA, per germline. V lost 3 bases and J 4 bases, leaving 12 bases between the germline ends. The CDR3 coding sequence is TGCAGCGTTGACGTCGACGGAGCCTATGGCTACACCTTC. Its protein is CSVDVDGAYGYTF.

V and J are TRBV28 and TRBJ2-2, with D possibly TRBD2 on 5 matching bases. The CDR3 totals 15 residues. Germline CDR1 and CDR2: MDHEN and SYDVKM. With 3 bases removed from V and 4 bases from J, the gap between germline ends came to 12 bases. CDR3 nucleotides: TGTGCCAGCAGTTTTACCCGAGGGAGCACCGGGGAGCTGTTTTTT. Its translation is CASSFTRGSTGELFF.

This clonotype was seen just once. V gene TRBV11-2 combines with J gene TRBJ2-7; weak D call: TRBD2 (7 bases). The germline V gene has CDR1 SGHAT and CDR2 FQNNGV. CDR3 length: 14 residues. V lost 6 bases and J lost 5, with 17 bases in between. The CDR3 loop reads CASRHEGGSHEQYF. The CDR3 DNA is TGTGCCAGCAGACATGAGGGGGGGTCCCACGAGCAGTACTTC.

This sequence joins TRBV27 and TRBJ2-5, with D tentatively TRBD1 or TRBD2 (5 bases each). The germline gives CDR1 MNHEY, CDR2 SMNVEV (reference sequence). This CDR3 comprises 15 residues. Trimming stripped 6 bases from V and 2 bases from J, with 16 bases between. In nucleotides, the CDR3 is TGTGCCAGCAGGCCCGGGGTGGGGCCTCAAGAGACCCAGTACTTC. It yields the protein CASRPGVGPQETQYF.

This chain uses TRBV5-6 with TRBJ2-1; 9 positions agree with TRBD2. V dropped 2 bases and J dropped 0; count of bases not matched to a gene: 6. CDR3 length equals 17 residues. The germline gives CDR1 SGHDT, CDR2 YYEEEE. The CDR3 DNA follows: TGTGCCAGCAGCTTCCTAGCGGGATATCTCTCCTACAATGAGCAGTTCTTC. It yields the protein CASSFLAGYLSYNEQFF. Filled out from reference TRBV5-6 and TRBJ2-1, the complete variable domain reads DAGVTQSPTHLIKTRGQQVTLRCSPKSGHDTVSWYQQALGQGPQFIFQYYEEEERQRGNFPDRFSGHQFPNYSSELNVNALLLGDSALYLCASSFLAGYLSYNEQFFGPGTRLTVL.